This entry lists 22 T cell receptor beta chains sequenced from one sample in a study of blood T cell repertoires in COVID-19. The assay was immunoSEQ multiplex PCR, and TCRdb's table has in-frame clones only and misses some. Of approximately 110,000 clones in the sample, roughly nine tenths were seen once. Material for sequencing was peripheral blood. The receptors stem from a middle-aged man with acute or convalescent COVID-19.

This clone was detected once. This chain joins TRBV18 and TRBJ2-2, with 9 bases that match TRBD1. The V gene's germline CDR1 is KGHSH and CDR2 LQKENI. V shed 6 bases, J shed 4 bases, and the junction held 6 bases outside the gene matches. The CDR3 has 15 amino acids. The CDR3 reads CASSTGGRGTGELFF. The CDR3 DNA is TGTGCCAGCTCCACAGGGGGCCGGGGCACCGGGGAGCTGTTTTTT.

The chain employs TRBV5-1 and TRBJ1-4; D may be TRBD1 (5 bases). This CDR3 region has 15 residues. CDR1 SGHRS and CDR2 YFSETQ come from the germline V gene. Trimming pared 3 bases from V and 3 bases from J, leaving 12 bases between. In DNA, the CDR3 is TGCGCCAGCAGCTCGAAGGGGATCCCTAATGAAAAACTGTTTTTT. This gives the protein CASSSKGIPNEKLFF.

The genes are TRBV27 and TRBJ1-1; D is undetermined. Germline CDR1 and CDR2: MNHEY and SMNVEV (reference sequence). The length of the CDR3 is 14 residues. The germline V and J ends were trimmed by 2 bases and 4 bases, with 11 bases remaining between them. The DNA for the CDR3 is TGTGCCAGCAGTTTAAGCCGAGTACTCACTGAAGCTTTCTTT. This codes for CASSLSRVLTEAFF.

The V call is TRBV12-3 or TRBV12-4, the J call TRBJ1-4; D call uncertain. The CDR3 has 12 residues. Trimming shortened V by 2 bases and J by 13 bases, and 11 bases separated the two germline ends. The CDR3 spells CASSLSLGGLFF. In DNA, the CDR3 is TGTGCCAGCAGTTTAAGTCTGGGAGGACTGTTTTTT.

This chain's CDR3 is CASSNGHLYEQYF. Here the CDR3 DNA reads TGTGCCAGTAGTAATGGACATCTATACGAGCAGTACTTC. The rearrangement links TRBV19 to TRBJ2-7; possible D gene TRBD1, 5 bases. The germline CDR1 and CDR2 sequences are LNHDA and SQIVND (reference sequence). The V end was cut by 4 bases, the J end by 4 bases, with 11 bases between. The CDR3 sequence is 13 residues long.

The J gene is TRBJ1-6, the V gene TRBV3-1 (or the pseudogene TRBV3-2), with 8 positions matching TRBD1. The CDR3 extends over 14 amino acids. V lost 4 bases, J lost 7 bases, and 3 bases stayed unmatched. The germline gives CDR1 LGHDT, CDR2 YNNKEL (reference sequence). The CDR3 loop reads CASSLTGENSPLHF. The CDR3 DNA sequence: TGTGCCAGCAGCCTGACAGGGGAGAATTCACCCCTCCACTTT.

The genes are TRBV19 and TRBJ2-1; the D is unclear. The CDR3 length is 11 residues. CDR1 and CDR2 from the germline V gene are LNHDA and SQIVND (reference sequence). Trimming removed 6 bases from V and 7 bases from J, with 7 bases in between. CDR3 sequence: CASSFGNEQFF. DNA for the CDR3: TGTGCCAGTAGCTTCGGTAATGAGCAGTTCTTC.

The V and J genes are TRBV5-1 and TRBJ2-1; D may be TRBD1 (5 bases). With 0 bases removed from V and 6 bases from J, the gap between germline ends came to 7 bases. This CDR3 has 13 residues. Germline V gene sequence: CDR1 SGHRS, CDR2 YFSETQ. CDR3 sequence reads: CASSLGQLNEQFF. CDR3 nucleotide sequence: TGCGCCAGCAGCTTGGGACAGCTCAATGAGCAGTTCTTC.

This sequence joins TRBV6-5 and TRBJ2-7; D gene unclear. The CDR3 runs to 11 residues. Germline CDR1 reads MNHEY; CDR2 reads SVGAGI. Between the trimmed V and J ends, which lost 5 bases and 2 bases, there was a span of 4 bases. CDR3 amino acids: CASSQTYEQYF. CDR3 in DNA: TGTGCCAGCAGTCAGACCTACGAGCAGTACTTC.

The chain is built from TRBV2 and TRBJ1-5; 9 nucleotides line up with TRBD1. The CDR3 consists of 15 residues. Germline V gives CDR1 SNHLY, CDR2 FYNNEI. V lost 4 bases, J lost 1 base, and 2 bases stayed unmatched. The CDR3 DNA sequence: TGTGCCAGCAGTGTGGGGACAGGGAGCAATCAGCCCCAGCATTTT. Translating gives CASSVGTGSNQPQHF.

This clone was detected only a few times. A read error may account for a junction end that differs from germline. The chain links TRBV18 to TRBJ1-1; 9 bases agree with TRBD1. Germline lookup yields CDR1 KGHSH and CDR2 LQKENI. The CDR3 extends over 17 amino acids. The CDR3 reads CASSPQPGTGRRTEAFF. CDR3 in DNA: TGTGCCAGCTCCCCACAACCCGGGACAGGGCGTCGCACTGAAGCTTTCTTT.

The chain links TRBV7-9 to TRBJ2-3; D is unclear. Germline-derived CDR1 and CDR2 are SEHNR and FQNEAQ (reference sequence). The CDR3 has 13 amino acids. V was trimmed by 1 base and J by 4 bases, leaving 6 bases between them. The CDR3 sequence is CASSLVVADTQYF. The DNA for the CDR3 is TGTGCCAGCAGCTTAGTGGTAGCAGATACGCAGTATTTT.

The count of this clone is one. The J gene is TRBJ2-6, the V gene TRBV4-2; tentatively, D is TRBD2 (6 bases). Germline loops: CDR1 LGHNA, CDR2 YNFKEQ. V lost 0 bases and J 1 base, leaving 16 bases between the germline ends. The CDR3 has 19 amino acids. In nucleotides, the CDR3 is TGTGCCAGCAGCCAAGATGTCGGGGGTCGAGTTTCTGGGGCCAACGTCCTGACTTTC. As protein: CASSQDVGGRVSGANVLTF.

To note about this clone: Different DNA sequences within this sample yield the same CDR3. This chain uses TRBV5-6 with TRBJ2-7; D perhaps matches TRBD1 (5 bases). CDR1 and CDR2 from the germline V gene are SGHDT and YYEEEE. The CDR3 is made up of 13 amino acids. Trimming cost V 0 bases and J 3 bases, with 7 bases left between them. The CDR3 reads CASSLDRSYEQYF. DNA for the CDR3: TGTGCCAGCAGCTTGGACAGGAGCTACGAGCAGTACTTC. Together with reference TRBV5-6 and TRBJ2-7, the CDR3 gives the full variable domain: DAGVTQSPTHLIKTRGQQVTLRCSPKSGHDTVSWYQQALGQGPQFIFQYYEEEERQRGNFPDRFSGHQFPNYSSELNVNALLLGDSALYLCASSLDRSYEQYFGPGTRLTVT.

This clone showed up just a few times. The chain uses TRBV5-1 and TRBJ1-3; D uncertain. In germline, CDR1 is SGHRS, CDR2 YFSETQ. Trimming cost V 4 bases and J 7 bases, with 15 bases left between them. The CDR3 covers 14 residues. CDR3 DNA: TGCGCCAGCAGCCCCCGGACTGATTTTAACACCATATATTTT. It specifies CASSPRTDFNTIYF.

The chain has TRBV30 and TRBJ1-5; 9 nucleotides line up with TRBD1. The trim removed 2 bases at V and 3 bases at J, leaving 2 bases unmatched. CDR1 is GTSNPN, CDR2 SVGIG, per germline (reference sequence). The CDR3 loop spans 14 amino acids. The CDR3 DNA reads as TGTGCCTGGAGTAGGGACAGGGTCAATCAGCCCCAGCATTTT. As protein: CAWSRDRVNQPQHF. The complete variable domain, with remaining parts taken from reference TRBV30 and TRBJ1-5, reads SQTIHQWPATLVQPVGSPLSLECTVEGTSNPNLYWYRQAAGRGLQLLFYSVGIGQISSEVPQNLSASRPQDRQFILSSKKLLLSDSGFYLCAWSRDRVNQPQHFGDGTRLSIL.

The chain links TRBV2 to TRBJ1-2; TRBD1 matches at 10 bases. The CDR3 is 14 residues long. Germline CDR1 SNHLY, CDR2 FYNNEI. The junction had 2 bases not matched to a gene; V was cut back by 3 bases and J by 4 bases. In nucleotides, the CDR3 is TGTGCCAGCAGTGATTGGGACAGGGGCTATGGCTACACCTTC. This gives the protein CASSDWDRGYGYTF. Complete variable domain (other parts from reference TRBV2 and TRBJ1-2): EPEVTQTPSHQVTQMGQEVILRCVPISNHLYFYWYRQILGQKVEFLVSFYNNEISEKSEIFDDQFSVERPDGSNFTLKIRSTKLEDSAMYFCASSDWDRGYGYTFGSGTRLTVV.

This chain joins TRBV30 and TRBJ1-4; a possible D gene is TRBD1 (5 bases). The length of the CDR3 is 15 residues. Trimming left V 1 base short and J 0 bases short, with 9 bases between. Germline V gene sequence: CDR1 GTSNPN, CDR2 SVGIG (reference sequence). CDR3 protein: CAWSEKTATNEKLFF. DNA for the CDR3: TGTGCCTGGAGTGAGAAGACAGCAACTAATGAAAAACTGTTTTTT.

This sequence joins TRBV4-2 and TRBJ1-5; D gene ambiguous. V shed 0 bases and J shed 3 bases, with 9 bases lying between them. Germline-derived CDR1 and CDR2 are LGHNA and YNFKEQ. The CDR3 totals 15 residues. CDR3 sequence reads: CASSQDLATNQPQHF. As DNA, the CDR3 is TGTGCCAGCAGCCAAGATTTGGCCACCAATCAGCCCCAGCATTTT.

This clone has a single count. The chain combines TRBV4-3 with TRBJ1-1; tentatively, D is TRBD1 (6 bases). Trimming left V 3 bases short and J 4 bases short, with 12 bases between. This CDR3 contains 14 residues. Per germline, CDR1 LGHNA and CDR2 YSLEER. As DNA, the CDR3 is TGCGCCAGCAGCCATACAGGGTTCGGCACTGAAGCTTTCTTT. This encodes CASSHTGFGTEAFF.

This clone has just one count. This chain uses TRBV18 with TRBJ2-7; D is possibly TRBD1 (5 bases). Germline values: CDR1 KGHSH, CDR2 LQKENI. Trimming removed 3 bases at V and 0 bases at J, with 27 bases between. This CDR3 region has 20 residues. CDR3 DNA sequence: TGTGCCAGCTCACCCCCACCCTACCCTGGCGCCCAGGGTATCTCCTACGAGCAGTACTTC. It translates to CASSPPPYPGAQGISYEQYF.

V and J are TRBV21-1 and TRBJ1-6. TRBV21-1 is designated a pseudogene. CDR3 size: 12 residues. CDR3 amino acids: CPGEGGNSPLHF. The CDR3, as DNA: TGTCCGGGTGAGGGAGGCAATTCACCCCTCCACTTT.